One and the same sample provided the 30 T cell receptor beta chains below, sequenced in a study of cytotoxic CD8 clonotypes in ibrutinib-treated CLL. Libraries were prepared by immunoSEQ multiplex PCR; TCRdb keeps only in-frame clonotypes and omits some of them. The sample consists of around 130,000 clones, about 85% of them appearing once. This sample comprised PBMCs, obtained after 24 months of ibrutinib treatment. The source is a human donor with chronic lymphocytic leukemia.

The gene calls are TRBV2 and TRBJ1-2; TRBD1 matches at 8 bases. The CDR3 consists of 16 residues. Trimming took 2 bases from V and 5 from J; bases not matched to a gene: 10. Germline V gene sequence: CDR1 SNHLY, CDR2 FYNNEI. The CDR3 region has the DNA TGTGCCAGCAGTGAATGGGGGCAGGGGGCAGGGTATGGCTACACCTTC. The encoded protein is CASSEWGQGAGYGYTF.

This chain joins TRBV5-1 and TRBJ2-1; no reliable D call. This CDR3 is built from 13 residues. V lost 9 bases and J lost 3, with 13 bases in between. The germline gives CDR1 SGHRS, CDR2 YFSETQ. CDR3 residues: CAIPGVLYNEQFF. CDR3 nucleotide sequence: TGCGCCATCCCAGGTGTACTCTACAATGAGCAGTTCTTC.

This chain joins TRBV6-5 and TRBJ1-4, with a weak D call TRBD1 (5 bases). CDR1 is MNHEY and CDR2 is SVGAGI in the germline V gene. Deletions cut 5 bases from V and 8 bases from J, with 15 bases between. This CDR3 has 14 amino acids. The CDR3 DNA follows: TGTGCCAGCAGTACCCAGACAGAAGAGGAAAAACTGTTTTTT. It specifies CASSTQTEEEKLFF.

This rearrangement joins TRBV30 to TRBJ2-1; 9 positions match TRBD2. The V gene's germline CDR1 is GTSNPN and CDR2 SVGIG (reference sequence). J lost 12 bases, V lost 4 bases, and 4 bases had no gene match. The CDR3 is 11 amino acids. The CDR3 DNA reads TGTGCCTGGATCCGCGGGGGGGTGCAGTTCTTC. It yields the protein CAWIRGGVQFF.

The chain combines TRBV20-1 with TRBJ1-3, with D possibly TRBD1 on 5 matching bases. V was pared by 7 bases and J by 4 bases, with 8 bases between. Germline V gene lookup returns CDR1 DFQATT and CDR2 SNEGSKA (reference sequence). The CDR3 is made up of 11 amino acids. CDR3 in amino acids: CSGGEGNTIYF. The CDR3 DNA is TGCAGTGGAGGGGAAGGAAACACCATATATTTT.

This clone occurred once. V and J are TRBV5-4 and TRBJ1-1, with unresolved D. This CDR3 has 15 amino acids. V was shortened by 0 bases and J by 2 bases, with 11 bases between the two germline ends. Per the germline V gene, CDR1 is SGHNT and CDR2 is YYREEE (reference sequence). CDR3 bases: TGTGCCAGCAGCTTGGTAGGGCTGGGAAACACTGAAGCTTTCTTT. Residues: CASSLVGLGNTEAFF. Combining the CDR3 with reference TRBV5-4 and TRBJ1-1 gives the whole variable domain ETGVTQSPTHLIKTRGQQVTLRCSSQSGHNTVSWYQQALGQGPQFIFQYYREEENGRGNFPPRFSGLQFPNYSSELNVNALELDDSALYLCASSLVGLGNTEAFFGQGTRLTVV.

The chain has TRBV5-1 and TRBJ2-1; D is tentatively TRBD1 or TRBD2 (7 bases each). The germline CDR1 and CDR2 sequences are SGHRS and YFSETQ. The CDR3 is 14 residues long. The V end was cut by 3 bases, the J end by 5 bases, with 12 bases between. The CDR3 loop reads CASSSGGTDNEQFF. DNA of the CDR3: TGCGCCAGCAGCTCCGGGGGGACAGACAATGAGCAGTTCTTC. The whole variable domain, filled in from reference TRBV5-1 and TRBJ2-1, reads KAGVTQTPRYLIKTRGQQVTLSCSPISGHRSVSWYQQTPGQGLQFLFEYFSETQRNKGNFPGRFSGRQFSNSRSEMNVSTLELGDSALYLCASSSGGTDNEQFFGPGTRLTVL.

The table lists this clone with a count of one. The chain couples TRBV5-4 to TRBJ1-2, with 10 positions matching TRBD1. The germline gives CDR1 SGHNT, CDR2 YYREEE (reference sequence). With 3 bases clipped from V and 7 bases from J, the junction kept 9 bases outside the gene matches. The CDR3 has 15 residues. The CDR3 bases are TGTGCCAGCAGCTCGAAAAGGGACAGGGGATTTGGCTACACCTTC. Translating it yields CASSSKRDRGFGYTF. The full variable domain, in which reference TRBV5-4 and TRBJ1-2 provide the parts outside the CDR3, is ETGVTQSPTHLIKTRGQQVTLRCSSQSGHNTVSWYQQALGQGPQFIFQYYREEENGRGNFPPRFSGLQFPNYSSELNVNALELDDSALYLCASSSKRDRGFGYTFGSGTRLTVV.

The V call is TRBV19, the J call TRBJ1-1; no clear D. With 4 bases removed from V and 1 base from J, the gap between germline ends came to 22 bases. The germline CDR1 and CDR2 sequences are LNHDA and SQIVND (reference sequence). This CDR3 is built from 18 residues. CDR3 sequence (DNA): TGTGCCAGTAGTAAGTATAAAACCGCTAGTGTCCCGAACACTGAAGCTTTCTTT. Protein: CASSKYKTASVPNTEAFF.

V gene TRBV11-3 combines with J gene TRBJ2-2, with 9 bases aligning to TRBD1. This CDR3 has 16 residues. Unmatched junction bases numbered 7, after V lost 5 bases and J lost 3 bases. CDR1 is SGHNT, CDR2 YENEEA, per germline. CDR3 region: CASSHRDRADTGELFF. The CDR3 DNA follows: TGTGCCAGCAGCCACCGGGACAGGGCGGACACCGGGGAGCTGTTTTTT.

J is TRBJ1-4 and V is TRBV6-9, with D tentatively TRBD1 (5 bases). The CDR3 consists of 14 residues. The germline gives CDR1 MNHGY, CDR2 SVAAGI. The V and J ends lost 6 bases and 4 bases respectively, with 12 bases between them. This chain's CDR3 is CASSRQRDNEKLFF. CDR3 DNA sequence: TGTGCCAGCAGCAGACAGAGGGATAATGAAAAACTGTTTTTT.

The chain uses TRBV27 and TRBJ1-1; no firm D call. V shed 6 bases and J shed 4 bases, with 15 bases lying between them. The CDR3 contains 14 residues. CDR1 is MNHEY and CDR2 is SMNVEV in the germline V gene (reference sequence). The CDR3 loop reads CASRRWGRVTEAFF. In nucleotides, the CDR3 is TGTGCCAGCAGACGATGGGGTCGGGTCACTGAAGCTTTCTTT.

This clone was picked up a small number of times. The rearrangement uses TRBV25-1 and TRBJ2-7, with D unresolved. Germline-derived CDR1 and CDR2 are MGHDK and SYGVNS. The CDR3 is 14 residues long. V was clipped by 1 base and J by 3 bases, with 10 bases between them. Written as DNA, the CDR3 is TGTGCCAGCAGTGAATGGGGTATCGACTACGAGCAGTACTTC. It is translated as CASSEWGIDYEQYF.

The chain links TRBV19 to TRBJ2-7; 7 positions match TRBD1. After removal of 3 bases from V and 1 base from J, the junction contained 0 bases not matched to a gene. CDR3 length equals 13 residues. CDR1 and CDR2 from the germline V gene are LNHDA and SQIVND (reference sequence). The CDR3 sequence: CASSMTGSYEQYF. The CDR3 DNA reads TGTGCCAGTAGTATGACAGGGTCCTACGAGCAGTACTTC. Together with reference TRBV19 and TRBJ2-7, the CDR3 gives the full variable domain: DGGITQSPKYLFRKEGQNVTLSCEQNLNHDAMYWYRQDPGQGLRLIYYSQIVNDFQKGDIAEGYSVSREKKESFPLTVTSAQKNPTAFYLCASSMTGSYEQYFGPGTRLTVT.

In this sample, this clone turned up a few times. DNA for the CDR3: TGTGCCAGCAGCTTAGTAGGCGGGACAGGGAATTCACCCCTCCACTTT. This codes for CASSLVGGTGNSPLHF. V and J are TRBV7-2 and TRBJ1-6; 9 nucleotides line up with TRBD1. CDR3 size: 16 residues. The V segment lost 1 base and the J segment 7 bases; nucleotides outside the gene matches: 5. Germline CDR1 SGHTA, CDR2 FQGNSA.

The chain has TRBV9 and TRBJ2-3; TRBD1 agrees at 9 bases. Germline-derived CDR1 and CDR2 are SGDLS and YYNGEE. V lost 4 bases to trimming and J lost 6 bases; unmatched junction nucleotides: 12. CDR3 size: 16 residues. The CDR3 loop is CASSPLGVQGADTQYF. CDR3 sequence (DNA): TGTGCCAGCAGCCCTCTGGGGGTACAGGGGGCGGATACGCAGTATTTT.

This clone was seen only once. The V gene is TRBV5-8, the J gene TRBJ1-4, with D maybe TRBD1 (5 bases). The germline V gene has CDR1 SGHTS and CDR2 YDEGEE. The CDR3 runs to 14 residues. V shed 0 bases and J shed 7 bases, with 10 bases lying between them. The CDR3 DNA follows: TGTGCCAGCAGCTTGGGGGGCGCGGTTGAAAAACTGTTTTTT. This sequence encodes CASSLGGAVEKLFF.

The chain employs TRBV18 and TRBJ1-5, with D uncertain. The CDR3 runs 18 residues. The V and J ends lost 1 base and 0 bases respectively, with 16 bases between them. Germline V gene data show CDR1 as KGHSH and CDR2 as LQKENI. The CDR3 bases are TGTGCCAGCTCACCACTGGCTTTAACGTTCGATAGCAATCAGCCCCAGCATTTT. Protein: CASSPLALTFDSNQPQHF.

J is TRBJ2-7 and V is TRBV5-1; TRBD1 agrees at 8 bases. The CDR3 has 15 residues. The germline CDR1 and CDR2 sequences are SGHRS and YFSETQ. The J segment lost 2 bases and the V segment lost 4 bases, leaving 8 bases of the junction unmatched. The CDR3 here is CASSPGTGLTYEQYF. CDR3 in DNA: TGCGCCAGCAGCCCCGGGACAGGTTTAACCTACGAGCAGTACTTC.

This sequence joins TRBV7-9 and TRBJ2-3, with no clear D. Trimming shortened V by 5 bases and J by 2 bases, and 14 bases separated the two germline ends. This CDR3 is built from 15 residues. CDR1 SEHNR and CDR2 FQNEAQ come from the germline V gene (reference sequence). The CDR3 DNA reads as TGTGCCAGCAGCCCCCCGACACGGATCACAGATACGCAGTATTTT. It yields the protein CASSPPTRITDTQYF.

The CDR3 bases are TGTGCCAGCAGCGTAGGCTCGGGACAGGGAACTAATGAAAAACTGTTTTTT. This encodes CASSVGSGQGTNEKLFF. The rearrangement uses TRBV9 and TRBJ1-4, with 9 bases identical to TRBD1. This CDR3 is 17 amino acids long. V lost 0 bases to trimming and J lost 1 base; unmatched junction nucleotides: 4. Germline V gene sequence: CDR1 SGDLS, CDR2 YYNGEE.

The V and J genes are TRBV14 and TRBJ2-7; D gene unclear. This CDR3 is 14 amino acids long. Germline V gene data show CDR1 as SGHDN and CDR2 as FVKESK. V was clipped by 1 base and J by 8 bases, with 15 bases between them. In nucleotides, the CDR3 is TGTGCCAGCAGCCAAGCTCGGGTGATGGGGAAGCAGTACTTC. Protein sequence: CASSQARVMGKQYF.

This chain joins TRBV6-6 and TRBJ1-3; TRBD1 agrees at 8 bases. J lost 1 base, V lost 7 bases, and 6 bases had no gene match. This CDR3 is built from 15 residues. Per germline, CDR1 MNHNY and CDR2 SVGAGI (reference sequence). CDR3 bases: TGTGCCAGCACCAGACAGGGGAAATCTGGAAACACCATATATTTT. This translates into CASTRQGKSGNTIYF.

This rearrangement joins TRBV2 to TRBJ2-5; no clear D gene. Germline values: CDR1 SNHLY, CDR2 FYNNEI. The CDR3 consists of 11 residues. The germline V and J ends were trimmed by 6 bases and 4 bases, with 6 bases remaining between them. The CDR3, as DNA: TGTGCCAGCAGAGCAGGAGAGACCCAGTACTTC. Its protein product is CASRAGETQYF.

The chain recombines TRBV5-5 with TRBJ2-4; 8 bases are shared with TRBD1. Germline V gene lookup returns CDR1 SGHKS and CDR2 YYEKEE (reference sequence). V was clipped by 4 bases and J by 6 bases; unmatched bases: 9. CDR3 length: 15 residues. Written as DNA, the CDR3 is TGTGCCAGCAGCGGAACGGGACAGGTGGGAAACATTCAGTACTTC. Amino acids: CASSGTGQVGNIQYF.

This clone has only a few counts. The chain recombines TRBV5-1 with TRBJ2-1; TRBD1 or TRBD2 may be the D gene (5 bases each). Germline assignment: CDR1 SGHRS and CDR2 YFSETQ. Trimming stripped 0 bases from V and 4 bases from J, with 11 bases between. CDR3 length: 15 amino acids. The CDR3 nucleotides read TGCGCCAGCAGCTTGGTTCAGCGGACATACAATGAGCAGTTCTTC. Translation: CASSLVQRTYNEQFF.

This clone came up a few times. This chain links TRBV27 with TRBJ1-6; the D is unclear. In germline, CDR1 is MNHEY, CDR2 SMNVEV (reference sequence). The V end lost 4 bases, the J end lost 6 bases, and 4 bases lay between the germline ends. The CDR3 contains 12 residues. The CDR3 protein is CASSSPNSPLHF. The DNA for the CDR3 is TGTGCCAGCAGTTCCCCTAATTCACCCCTCCACTTT.

The chain uses TRBV7-2 and TRBJ2-4; D might be TRBD1 (6 bases). V lost 1 base, J lost 14 bases, and 9 bases lay in between. Germline loops: CDR1 SGHTA, CDR2 FQGNSA. CDR3 length: 11 residues. As DNA, the CDR3 is TGTGCCAGCAGCTTAGACAGGGTGAAGTACTTC. Translation gives CASSLDRVKYF.

The rearrangement links TRBV19 to TRBJ2-7, with 8 bases that match TRBD1. After removal of 3 bases from V and 3 bases from J, the junction contained 7 bases not matched to a gene. CDR3 size: 15 residues. Germline-derived CDR1 and CDR2 are LNHDA and SQIVND (reference sequence). The CDR3 DNA sequence: TGTGCCAGTAGTATTCTCGGGACAGGCGACTACGAGCAGTACTTC. Its translation is CASSILGTGDYEQYF. Together with reference TRBV19 and TRBJ2-7, the CDR3 gives the full variable domain: DGGITQSPKYLFRKEGQNVTLSCEQNLNHDAMYWYRQDPGQGLRLIYYSQIVNDFQKGDIAEGYSVSREKKESFPLTVTSAQKNPTAFYLCASSILGTGDYEQYFGPGTRLTVT.

The chain joins TRBV5-1 to TRBJ1-4; 7 nucleotides match TRBD1. Germline V gives CDR1 SGHRS, CDR2 YFSETQ. The CDR3 consists of 16 residues. V shed 4 bases and J 0 bases; nucleotides not matched to a gene: 6. For the CDR3, the DNA is TGCGCCAGCAGCCCGGGGACAGCCGCAACTAATGAAAAACTGTTTTTT. Its protein is CASSPGTAATNEKLFF. The variable domain in full, completed from reference TRBV5-1 and TRBJ1-4, reads KAGVTQTPRYLIKTRGQQVTLSCSPISGHRSVSWYQQTPGQGLQFLFEYFSETQRNKGNFPGRFSGRQFSNSRSEMNVSTLELGDSALYLCASSPGTAATNEKLFFGSGTQLSVL.